One and the same sample provided the 13 T cell receptor beta chains below, sequenced in a study of siplizumab effects on memory and regulatory T cells. TCRdb keeps only in-frame clones here, not all; method: immunoSEQ multiplex PCR. The data show under 130,000 clones, about 92% seen once. The source material was CD4+ T cells sorted from blood. The origin of the receptors is a human donor in good health.

The chain links TRBV11-1 to TRBJ1-1, with a tentative D call TRBD1 (6 bases). CDR1 is SGHAT and CDR2 is FQDESV in the germline V gene (reference sequence). The length of the CDR3 is 14 residues. Trimming shortened V by 5 bases and J by 5 bases, and 15 bases separated the two germline ends. CDR3 protein: CASSPDQGKTEAFF. The CDR3 DNA is TGTGCCAGCAGCCCCGATCAGGGGAAGACTGAAGCTTTCTTT. Variable domain in full (rest from reference TRBV11-1 and TRBJ1-1): EAEVAQSPRYKITEKSQAVAFWCDPISGHATLYWYRQILGQGPELLVQFQDESVVDDSQLPKDRFSAERLKGVDSTLKIQPAELGDSAMYLCASSPDQGKTEAFFGQGTRLTVV.

The V and J genes are TRBV19 and TRBJ2-5, with 8 bases identical to TRBD2. CDR1 is LNHDA and CDR2 is SQIVND in the germline V gene (reference sequence). The CDR3 extends over 16 amino acids. The V gene end was trimmed by 4 bases and the J gene end by 5 bases; junction bases not matched to a gene: 12. Here the CDR3 DNA reads TGTGCCAGTAGTAAAGTAAGAGGGACTAGTTCGGAGACCCAGTACTTC. It yields the protein CASSKVRGTSSETQYF.

This chain joins TRBV9 and TRBJ2-5, with TRBD2 matching 9 bases. Germline values: CDR1 SGDLS, CDR2 YYNGEE. The CDR3 sequence is 16 residues long. Germline trimming cut 0 bases from V and 5 bases from J; bases unmatched to any gene: 8. The CDR3 coding sequence is TGTGCCAGCAGCGTAGGCGGGGTAGCGGGAGACGAGACCCAGTACTTC. Translated: CASSVGGVAGDETQYF.

This rearrangement joins TRBV5-5 to TRBJ1-2; D is undetermined. Germline V gene data show CDR1 as SGHKS and CDR2 as YYEKEE (reference sequence). V was trimmed by 1 base and J by 5 bases, leaving 9 bases between them. This CDR3 region has 13 residues. In DNA, the CDR3 is TGTGCCAGCAGCTTGCTTACTGATTATGGCTACACCTTC. This codes for CASSLLTDYGYTF.

This clone was seen a few times. This CDR3 reads CASSTGTGELLGYTF. CDR3 in DNA: TGTGCCAGCAGCACCGGGACAGGGGAACTCCTAGGCTACACCTTC. The chain carries TRBV5-4 and TRBJ1-2; 10 nucleotides align to TRBD1. J lost 8 bases, V lost 4 bases, and 11 bases had no gene match. Germline V gene sequence: CDR1 SGHNT, CDR2 YYREEE (reference sequence). The CDR3 runs 15 residues.

The chain has TRBV28 and TRBJ2-5; a weak D match, TRBD1 (6 bases). V was clipped by 6 bases and J by 5 bases, with 16 bases between them. Germline V lookup: CDR1 MDHEN, CDR2 SYDVKM. The CDR3 loop spans 14 amino acids. The CDR3 sequence: CASSAQGLMETQYF. DNA of the CDR3: TGTGCCAGCAGCGCGCAGGGGTTAATGGAGACCCAGTACTTC.

The CDR3 DNA sequence: TGTGCCAGCACCTATTTCAGGGGAACTGAAGCTTTCTTT. Translating it yields CASTYFRGTEAFF. The chain combines TRBV21-1 with TRBJ1-1; no check of the table's D call, TRBD1, against the DNA was made. TRBV21-1 is an annotated pseudogene. The CDR3 sequence is 13 residues long.

J is TRBJ2-1 and V is TRBV9; TRBD1 or TRBD2 may be the D gene (8 bases each). Germline CDR1 and CDR2: SGDLS and YYNGEE. The germline V and J ends were trimmed by 0 bases and 8 bases, with 27 bases remaining between them. This CDR3 is 19 amino acids long. This chain's CDR3 is CASSVASGGVSGSQDEQFF. DNA for the CDR3: TGTGCCAGCAGCGTAGCTTCAGGGGGCGTAAGCGGGAGCCAAGATGAGCAGTTCTTC.

The chain recombines TRBV18 with TRBJ1-1; the match to TRBD1 covers 9 bases. Trimming removed 1 base from V and 4 bases from J; junction bases left unmatched: 4. The CDR3 spans 15 residues. The germline CDR1 and CDR2 sequences are KGHSH and LQKENI. CDR3 region: CASSPLGDRATEAFF. The CDR3 bases are TGTGCCAGCTCACCACTTGGGGACAGGGCCACTGAAGCTTTCTTT.

The genes are TRBV15 and TRBJ2-1; D not resolved. Germline assignment: CDR1 LNHNV and CDR2 YYDKDF (reference sequence). The CDR3 totals 14 residues. V was pared by 0 bases and J by 3 bases, with 6 bases between. The CDR3, as DNA: TGTGCCACCAGCAGAGAGAGACTCTACAATGAGCAGTTCTTC. Protein: CATSRERLYNEQFF.

This clone has just one count. V is TRBV25-1 and J is TRBJ2-1; D is unresolved. The CDR3 sequence is 11 residues long. The germline gives CDR1 MGHDK, CDR2 SYGVNS. V was trimmed by 5 bases and J by 9 bases, leaving 8 bases between them. The CDR3 region is CASSPLFEQFF. The CDR3 coding sequence is TGTGCCAGCAGTCCCCTTTTTGAGCAGTTCTTC.

The chain couples TRBV6-1 to TRBJ1-2; a possible D gene is TRBD1 (6 bases). The V end lost 0 bases, the J end lost 8 bases, and 16 bases lay between the germline ends. The CDR3 consists of 15 residues. Germline V lookup: CDR1 MNHNS, CDR2 SASEGT. The DNA for the CDR3 is TGTGCCAGCAGTGAAGCAATAGTGGGGGCTCGGGGCTACACCTTC. Translating gives CASSEAIVGARGYTF.

The chain links TRBV5-6 to TRBJ2-1, with 8 positions matching TRBD2. CDR3 length equals 15 residues. J was trimmed by 7 bases and V by 0 bases; bases with no gene match: 6. The germline gives CDR1 SGHDT, CDR2 YYEEEE. CDR3 sequence reads: CASSLVPGGVNEQFF. The CDR3 DNA reads TGTGCCAGCAGCTTGGTCCCGGGAGGGGTTAATGAGCAGTTCTTC.